This T cell receptor beta chain was sequenced in a study of T cells and Merkel cell carcinoma outcomes. The CDR3 loop spans 16 amino acids. CDR1 is SGHNT, CDR2 YYREEE, per germline (reference sequence). After removal of 0 bases from V and 7 bases from J, the junction contained 9 bases not matched to a gene. Repertoires were generated with immunoSEQ multiplex PCR, while TCRdb's copy carries only in-frame clones and drops some. The table records about 15,000 clones, 75% to 85% of them present only once. This chain links TRBV5-4 with TRBJ2-1, with TRBD2 matching over 8 bases. Material for sequencing was tumor tissue from Merkel cell carcinoma. The sequence came from a human donor with Merkel cell carcinoma. CDR3: CASSLDSWTSNNEQFF. The DNA for the CDR3 is TGTGCCAGCAGCTTGGATTCGTGGACTAGCAATAATGAGCAGTTCTTC.